This T cell receptor (beta chain) was recovered during a study of post-analysis software for immune sequencing data. About the study: The disease courses spanned relapsing-remitting, secondary progressive and progressive-relapsing forms of multiple sclerosis. Study-level results: Relative to controls, patients with multiple sclerosis showed significantly lower normalized Chao1 diversity. Several TRBV segments were more frequent in patients than controls; TRBV5-6, TRBV5-1 and TRBV20-1 belonged to this group.

The CDR3 covers 16 residues. The germline CDR1 and CDR2 sequences are LGHDT and YNNKEL (reference sequence). V lost 4 bases and J 1 base, leaving 16 bases between the germline ends. Unique molecular identifiers had been added to the TCR beta cDNA libraries. TCRdb recomputed calls from the PCR reads with MiXCR, one row per CDR3 protein. The sample holds some 800,000 distinct CDR3 sequences; 35% to 55% are singletons and the top ten take roughly 5%. A few counts support this clonotype. The antigen is undetermined. The genes are TRBV3-1 and TRBJ2-5; D may be TRBD2 (6 bases). The source material was blood. The receptor's source is a girl aged 10-17 years with multiple sclerosis. The CDR3 reads CASSRWGEFSQETQYF. The CDR3 nucleotides are TGTGCCAGCAGCCGATGGGGGGAGTTCTCCCAAGAGACCCAGTACTTC.